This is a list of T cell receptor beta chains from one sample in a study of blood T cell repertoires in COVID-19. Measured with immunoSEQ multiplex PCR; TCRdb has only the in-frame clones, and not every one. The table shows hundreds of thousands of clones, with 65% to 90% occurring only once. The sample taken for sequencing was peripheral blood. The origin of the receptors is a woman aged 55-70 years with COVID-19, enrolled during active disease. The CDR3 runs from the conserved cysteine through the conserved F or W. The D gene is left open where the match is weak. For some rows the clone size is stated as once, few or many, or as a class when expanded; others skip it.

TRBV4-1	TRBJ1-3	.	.	CASSHPGKGSGNTIYF	TGCGCCAGCAGTCACCCAGGGAAAGGTTCCGGAAACACCATATATTTT
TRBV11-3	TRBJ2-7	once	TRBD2	CAGGGGPSYEQYF	TGTGCCGGCGGGGGGGGGCCCTCCTACGAGCAGTACTTC
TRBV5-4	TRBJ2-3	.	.	CASSPDLFTDTQYF	TGTGCCAGCAGCCCAGACTTATTCACAGATACGCAGTATTTT
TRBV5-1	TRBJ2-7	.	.	CASSLEQDYEQYF	TGCGCCAGCAGCTTGGAACAGGACTACGAGCAGTACTTC
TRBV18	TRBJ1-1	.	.	CASSTTENTEAFF	TGTGCCAGCTCAACCACTGAGAACACTGAAGCTTTCTTT
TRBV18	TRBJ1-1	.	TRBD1	CASSLSLGQVNTEAFF	TGTGCCAGCTCACTTTCACTGGGACAGGTGAACACTGAAGCTTTCTTT
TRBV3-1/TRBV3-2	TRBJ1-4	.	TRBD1	CASSQASTGKKLFF	TGTGCCAGCAGCCAAGCGTCGACAGGGAAAAAACTGTTTTTT
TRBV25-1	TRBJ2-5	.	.	CASSEFENQETQYF	TGTGCCAGCAGTGAATTCGAGAACCAAGAGACCCAGTACTTC
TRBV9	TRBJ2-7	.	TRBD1	CASSVGAGQGDEQYF	TGTGCCAGCAGCGTAGGGGCTGGACAGGGAGACGAGCAGTACTTC
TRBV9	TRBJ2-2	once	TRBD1	CASSSEGAYGGELFF	TGTGCCAGCAGCTCAGAGGGGGCATACGGCGGGGAGCTGTTTTTT
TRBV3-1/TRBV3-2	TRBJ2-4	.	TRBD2	CASSPFGTTDIQYF	TGTGCCAGCAGCCCTTTCGGGACTACCGACATTCAGTACTTC
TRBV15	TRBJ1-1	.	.	CATSREGGFEAFF	TGTGCCACCAGCCGGGAGGGGGGTTTCGAAGCTTTCTTT
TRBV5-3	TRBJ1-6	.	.	CARSLAGIGGYNSPLHF	TGTGCCAGAAGCTTGGCCGGTATAGGGGGTTATAATTCACCCCTCCACTTT
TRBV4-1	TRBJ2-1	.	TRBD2	CASSQDGGRGVRDEQFF	TGCGCCAGCAGCCAAGACGGTGGGCGGGGGGTAAGGGATGAGCAGTTCTTC
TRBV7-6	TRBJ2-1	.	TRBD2	CASSPSGGEKKFF	TGTGCCAGCAGCCCTAGCGGGGGGGAAAAAAAGTTCTTC
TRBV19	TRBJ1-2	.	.	CASSEDAGYGYTF	TGTGCCAGTAGCGAGGACGCGGGCTATGGCTACACCTTC
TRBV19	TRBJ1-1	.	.	CASSDTLNTEAFF	TGTGCCAGTAGTGATACACTGAACACTGAAGCTTTCTTT
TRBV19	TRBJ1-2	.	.	CASSFGQRLYGYTF	TGTGCCAGTAGTTTCGGACAGAGACTCTATGGCTACACCTTC
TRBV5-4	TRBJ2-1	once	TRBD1	CASSPGDRVGNEQFF	TGTGCCAGCAGCCCGGGCGACAGGGTGGGGAATGAGCAGTTCTTC
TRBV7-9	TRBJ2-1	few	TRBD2	CASTSGDEQFF	TGTGCCAGCACTAGCGGGGACGAGCAGTTCTTC
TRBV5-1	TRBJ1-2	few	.	CASSSNSDSGYTF	TGCGCCAGCAGCTCGAACAGTGACAGCGGCTACACCTTC
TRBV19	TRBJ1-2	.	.	CASSIINRRGYGYTF	TGTGCCAGTAGTATCATCAACAGGCGTGGATATGGCTACACCTTC
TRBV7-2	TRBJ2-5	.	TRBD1	CASSPTLRDRGRETQYF	TGTGCCAGCAGCCCGACCCTCCGGGACAGGGGGCGAGAGACCCAGTACTTC
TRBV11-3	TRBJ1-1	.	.	CASSLDQRGLNTEAFF	TGTGCCAGCAGCTTAGATCAAAGGGGGTTGAACACTGAAGCTTTCTTT
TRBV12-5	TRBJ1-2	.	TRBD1	CASGLPAGTGGFVDYGYTF	TGTGCTAGTGGTTTGCCAGCCGGGACAGGCGGCTTCGTTGACTATGGCTACACCTTC
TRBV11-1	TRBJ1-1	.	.	CASSLAARGNTEAFF	TGTGCCAGCAGCTTGGCGGCGAGAGGGAACACTGAAGCTTTCTTT
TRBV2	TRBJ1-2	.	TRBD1	CASSELGQVPPQGYTF	TGTGCCAGCAGTGAATTGGGACAGGTCCCCCCCCAAGGCTACACCTTC
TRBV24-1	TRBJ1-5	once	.	CATGGGSNQPQHF	TGTGCCACCGGCGGGGGAAGCAATCAGCCCCAGCATTTT
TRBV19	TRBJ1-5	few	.	CASSMPGGRFNQPQHF	TGTGCCAGTAGTATGCCCGGAGGGCGCTTTAATCAGCCCCAGCATTTT
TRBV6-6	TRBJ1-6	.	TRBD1	CASSFGDRENSPLHF	TGTGCCAGCAGCTTCGGGGACAGGGAAAATTCACCCCTCCACTTT
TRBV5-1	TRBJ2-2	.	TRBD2	CASSLPSGGVSYGELFF	TGCGCCAGCAGCCTACCTAGCGGGGGCGTCTCCTACGGGGAGCTGTTTTTT
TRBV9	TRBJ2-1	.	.	CASSPLGEAYNEQFF	TGTGCCAGCAGTCCCCTAGGAGAAGCTTACAATGAGCAGTTCTTC
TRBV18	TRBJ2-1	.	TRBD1	CASSTDRGSYNEQFF	TGTGCCAGCTCAACGGACAGGGGCTCCTACAATGAGCAGTTCTTC
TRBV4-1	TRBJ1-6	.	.	CASSQASSPLHF	TGCGCCAGCAGCCAAGCGAGTTCACCCCTCCACTTT
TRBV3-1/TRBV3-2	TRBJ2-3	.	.	CASSQLRDMSQYF	TGTGCCAGCAGCCAGCTAAGGGACATGTCGCAGTATTTT
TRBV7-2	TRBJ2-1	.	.	CASTQSYNEQFF	TGTGCCAGCACCCAATCCTACAATGAGCAGTTCTTC
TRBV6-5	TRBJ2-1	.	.	CASSYAALREEDEQFF	TGTGCCAGCAGTTACGCCGCACTACGTGAAGAGGATGAGCAGTTCTTC
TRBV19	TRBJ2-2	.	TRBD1	CASSTPTGVAARNTGELFF	TGTGCCAGTAGTACACCGACAGGGGTCGCAGCCCGTAACACCGGGGAGCTGTTTTTT
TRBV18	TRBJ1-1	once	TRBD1	CASSLGQGKEGTEAFF	TGTGCCAGCTCACTTGGACAGGGAAAGGAGGGCACTGAAGCTTTCTTT
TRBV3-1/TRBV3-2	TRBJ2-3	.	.	CASSLGGETSTDTQYF	TGTGCCAGCAGCCTGGGCGGGGAAACTAGCACAGATACGCAGTATTTT
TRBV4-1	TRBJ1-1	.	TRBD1	CASSPEGALNTEAFF	TGCGCCAGCAGCCCCGAGGGGGCCCTGAACACTGAAGCTTTCTTT
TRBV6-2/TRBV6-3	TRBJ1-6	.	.	CASSWRGPLHF	TGTGCCAGCAGTTGGAGAGGGCCCCTCCACTTT
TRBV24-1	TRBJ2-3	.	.	CATSDPTGTDTQYF	TGTGCCACCAGTGACCCCACGGGCACAGATACGCAGTATTTT
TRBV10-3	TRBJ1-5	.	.	CAISDDSRSWPQHF	TGTGCCATCAGTGATGACTCCCGAAGTTGGCCCCAGCATTTT
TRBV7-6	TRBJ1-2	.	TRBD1	CASRSEDRGYGYTF	TGTGCCAGCAGGAGCGAGGACAGGGGATATGGCTACACCTTC
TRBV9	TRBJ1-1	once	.	CASSYMGGQANTEAFF	TGTGCCAGCAGTTATATGGGGGGGCAGGCGAACACTGAAGCTTTCTTT
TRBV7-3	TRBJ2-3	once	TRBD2	CASSSKTSGGRNTQYF	TGTGCCAGCAGCTCAAAGACTAGCGGGGGGCGTAATACGCAGTATTTT
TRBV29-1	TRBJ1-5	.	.	CSPLDSHSNQPQHF	TGCAGCCCCCTTGACAGTCATAGCAATCAGCCCCAGCATTTT
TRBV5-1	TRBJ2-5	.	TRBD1	CASSLGQGGRQETQYF	TGCGCCAGCAGCTTAGGACAGGGGGGACGGCAAGAGACCCAGTACTTC
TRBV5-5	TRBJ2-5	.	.	CASSLDRYQETQYF	TGTGCCAGCAGCTTGGATCGGTACCAAGAGACCCAGTACTTC
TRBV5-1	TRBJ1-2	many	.	CASSLPGNYGYTF	TGCGCCAGCAGCTTGCCAGGGAACTATGGCTACACCTTC
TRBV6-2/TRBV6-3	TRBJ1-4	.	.	CASSPGGGANEKLFF	TGTGCCAGCAGCCCCGGAGGAGGGGCTAATGAAAAACTGTTTTTT